The rows below give T cell receptor beta chains drawn from one sample of a study of T-cell reconstitution after alpha-beta-depleted transplantation in children. MiXCR, run by TCRdb on the PCR reads, gives a single entry per CDR3 protein. The sample has approximately 650,000 distinct CDR3 sequences, about an eighth seen once. The starting material was PBMCs, obtained before TCRalphabeta/CD19-depleted stem cell transplant. Receptors originate from a girl aged 2-10 years with congenital amegakaryocytic thrombocytopenia, due to receive a stem cell transplant. CDR3s include the opening cysteine and the closing phenylalanine or tryptophan.

V	J	CDR3
TRBV7-2	TRBJ2-5	CASSLGAGTQYF
TRBV2	TRBJ2-3	CASKETGGPDTQYF
TRBV7-9	TRBJ2-3	CASSPPGRADTQYF
TRBV20-1	TRBJ2-2	CSARPSGRRGGELFF
TRBV7-9	TRBJ2-1	CASSLGEGRVAYNEQFF
TRBV11-1	TRBJ2-6	CASISMMVLSSGANVLTF
TRBV27	TRBJ2-2	CASSLWTPSGELFF
TRBV28	TRBJ1-5	CASSMTGIQPQHF
TRBV14	TRBJ2-1	CASSPGQGLQSEQFF
TRBV29-1	TRBJ2-2	CSVVARAGTGELFF
TRBV27	TRBJ2-5	CASIMGGRCIEETQYF
TRBV6-5	TRBJ2-3	CASSYSLAGTDTQYF
TRBV20-1	TRBJ2-1	CSARMTSDFYNEQFF
TRBV5-1	TRBJ2-7	CASSFTGISSYEQYF
TRBV4-1	TRBJ2-3	CASMFFVGDTQYF
TRBV20-1	TRBJ1-2	CSARLRGGSGYTF
TRBV11-1	TRBJ1-1	CASSLPRPGGLNTEAFF
TRBV7-9	TRBJ1-4	CASSSGDRETNEKLFF
TRBV5-1	TRBJ2-7	CASSFRAGFPYEQYF
TRBV20-1	TRBJ2-1	CSTGSPYNEQFF
TRBV20-1	TRBJ1-1	CSASWDRDTEAFF
TRBV12-3/TRBV12-4	TRBJ1-4	CASSPDFEKLFF
TRBV19	TRBJ2-4	CASSIPGLANIQYF
TRBV20-1	TRBJ2-3	CSARVSGETDTQYF
TRBV15	TRBJ1-1	CATSSSRTHTEAFF
TRBV5-5	TRBJ1-5	CASSLSTGGLQPQHF
TRBV29-1	TRBJ2-2	CSVKGAGTNTGELFF
TRBV5-1	TRBJ2-2	CASSLTPPETGELFF
TRBV5-1	TRBJ2-5	CASSPAQVETQYF
TRBV12-3/TRBV12-4	TRBJ2-5	CASILGPVGTQYF
TRBV27	TRBJ2-3	CASSPILLGTQYF
TRBV5-6	TRBJ2-2	CASSRGLAEPGGELFF
TRBV19	TRBJ2-3	CASSERVGTQYF
TRBV15	TRBJ2-5	CATSRVAGGKETQYF
TRBV20-1	TRBJ2-3	CSARTSGRNPDTQYF
TRBV5-1	TRBJ1-6	CASSLGSWRDNSPLHF
TRBV5-1	TRBJ2-7	CASSSYARDEQYF
TRBV30	TRBJ2-4	CAWSLRELAKNIQYF
TRBV29-1	TRBJ2-7	CSVGADSYEQYF
TRBV3-1	TRBJ2-7	CASSQENYEQYF
TRBV15	TRBJ2-7	CATSRNRGQSYEQYF
TRBV29-1	TRBJ2-2	CSVFTGGELFF
TRBV6-5	TRBJ2-7	CASSYSRSARPGRDEQYF
TRBV28	TRBJ2-1	CASSLGRGLNEQFF
TRBV21-1	TRBJ2-7	CASSKFGRERYEQYF
TRBV20-1	TRBJ2-3	CSASVDGAGPGTDTQYF
TRBV2	TRBJ2-5	CASSELEGQGDKRIWETQYF
TRBV20-1	TRBJ2-2	CSASRDPSTGELFF
TRBV29-1	TRBJ2-4	CSVSKTTIAKNIQYF